The sequence of this T cell receptor (beta chain) was determined in a study of shared clonotypes between healthy human individuals. Using immunoSEQ multiplex PCR, the repertoire was profiled, and TCRdb retains in-frame clones only, with some absent. The data show about 680,000 clones, approximately 79% seen once. The germline V gene has CDR1 LGHNA and CDR2 YNFKEQ. The V end was cut by 5 bases, the J end by 3 bases, with 13 bases between. The CDR3 extends over 14 amino acids. The table lists this clone with a few counts. Its antigen is unknown. Study-level findings and limits: Donors were few, which limited the genetic and exposure-history diversity represented.

V gene TRBV4-2 combines with J gene TRBJ1-1; TRBD1 is a possible D gene (6 bases). Sequencing was carried out using memory CD4+ T cells sorted from blood. Subset specified: CD45RA-negative fraction. This TCR came from a woman aged 25 to 39 in good health. CDR3 protein: CASSYMDRDTEAFF. The CDR3 DNA reads as TGTGCCAGCAGCTACATGGACAGAGACACTGAAGCTTTCTTT.